This is a list of T cell receptor beta chains from one sample in a study of blood T cell repertoires in COVID-19. Produced via immunoSEQ multiplex PCR; TCRdb's table is partial and in-frame only. The table includes 220,000 or so clones, just under 90% detected once. The sample was PBMCs or T cells enriched from blood (not recorded which). These receptors were collected from a man aged 50 to 59 who had been exposed to COVID-19. The CDR3 runs from the conserved cysteine through the conserved F or W. The order of the fields is V gene, J gene, CDR3 protein.

>TRBV14|TRBJ1-2
CASSQRNYGYTF
>TRBV6-5|TRBJ2-7
CASSSRGYEQYF
>TRBV7-3|TRBJ2-3
CASSLRSGTDTQYF
>TRBV5-1|TRBJ2-1
CASSSAAYNEQFF
>TRBV7-9|TRBJ2-2
CASSFREYPGELFF
>TRBV11-3|TRBJ1-1
CASSLPMRGNTEAFF
>TRBV11-2|TRBJ2-7
CASSLAGVPYEQYF
>TRBV29-1|TRBJ2-3
CSATPGGQSTDTQYF
>TRBV5-1|TRBJ1-5
CASSLGLQGGGQPQHF
>TRBV7-3|TRBJ2-3
CASSPRGGTSTDTQYF
>TRBV6-5|TRBJ1-5
CASRGTGGEQPQHF
>TRBV28|TRBJ2-7
CASGSVYEQYF
>TRBV27|TRBJ1-3
CASSRGNTIYF
>TRBV2|TRBJ1-1
CASSSNSNTEAFF
>TRBV6-1|TRBJ2-2
CASSETGVGTGELFF
>TRBV7-9|TRBJ2-3
CASSLPSGGTPYF
>TRBV7-8|TRBJ1-1
CASSKQGASTEAFF
>TRBV11-3|TRBJ2-2
CASSIQGPGELFF
>TRBV4-1|TRBJ1-2
CASSQAGTGESDYGYTF
>TRBV10-3|TRBJ1-3
CAISATGPPGNTIYF
>TRBV18|TRBJ1-5
CASSPQGDQPQHF
>TRBV29-1|TRBJ2-4
CSATGQLTDIQYF
>TRBV2|TRBJ2-7
CASSFDTSYEQYF
>TRBV7-8|TRBJ1-1
CASSGLGGGEMTEAFF
>TRBV6-5|TRBJ1-4
CASSHGDTREKLFF
>TRBV7-3|TRBJ2-5
CASSLGGEQETQYF
>TRBV11-3|TRBJ2-1
CASSFGGGYNEQFF
>TRBV5-1|TRBJ1-5
CASSLRGLGPQHF
>TRBV19|TRBJ1-1
CASRSAWGGGTEAFF